These T cell receptor beta chains were read from a single sample in a study of shared clonotypes between healthy human individuals. TCRdb's copy holds only in-frame clones and misses some; the assay was immunoSEQ multiplex PCR. The table lists roughly 1,500,000 clones, approximately 98% of them singletons. Sequencing used naive CD4+ T cells sorted from blood. These receptors all stem from a man aged 25 to 40 in good health. CDR3s include the opening cysteine and the closing phenylalanine or tryptophan. D genes are given only for firm matches. Only part of the rows carry a size: once, few, many, or a class if the clone is expanded.

>.|TRBV20-1|.|TRBJ2-7
TGCAGTGCCCAAGGCTCCTACGAGCAGTACTTC
CSAQGSYEQYF
>.|TRBV9|.|TRBJ2-2
TGTGCCAGCAGCGTAGCTGGGACACTTAACACCGGGGAGCTGTTTTTT
CASSVAGTLNTGELFF
>.|TRBV6-6|.|TRBJ2-2
TGTGCCAGCAGTTACCAATCAGTGAACACCGGGGAGCTGTTTTTT
CASSYQSVNTGELFF
>.|TRBV30|.|TRBJ2-5
TGTGCCTGGAGTGTACGATCGACAGGACTAAACAAAGAGACCCAGTACTTC
CAWSVRSTGLNKETQYF
>.|TRBV5-1|.|TRBJ2-5
TGCGCCAGCAGGTCCTCTGGGACCGGGGGAGAGACCCAGTACTTC
CASRSSGTGGETQYF
>.|TRBV7-2|TRBD1|TRBJ1-5
TGTGCCAGCAGCTTACGACAGGGGAATCAGCCCCAGCATTTT
CASSLRQGNQPQHF
>once|TRBV7-2|.|TRBJ2-5
TGTGCCAGCAGCTTATCCCTCGCCCCAGAGACCCAGTACTTC
CASSLSLAPETQYF
>.|TRBV7-2|.|TRBJ2-1
TGTGCCAGCAGCTTTTCCTCACAAGACTACAATGAGCAGTTCTTC
CASSFSSQDYNEQFF
>.|TRBV30|.|TRBJ2-7
TGTGCCTGGTGTAAAACTCACAGGGTCGGCGAGCAGTACTTC
CAWCKTHRVGEQYF
>.|TRBV18|.|TRBJ2-1
TGTGCCAGCTCACCACTTTTGCCCACCCAAACCTACAATGAGCAGTTCTTC
CASSPLLPTQTYNEQFF
>.|TRBV5-1|.|TRBJ2-1
TGCGCCAGCAGCTTGGGCGGGGCTTTTCTCAACAATGAGCAGTTCTTC
CASSLGGAFLNNEQFF
>.|TRBV7-9|.|TRBJ1-4
TGTGCCAGCAGCTTAGAAGGGAACTCGAATGAAAAACTGTTTTTT
CASSLEGNSNEKLFF
>.|TRBV15|.|TRBJ2-6
TGTGCCACCAGCAGGGCGACAGGCCCTGGGGCCAACGTCCTGACTTTC
CATSRATGPGANVLTF
>.|TRBV10-3|TRBD1|TRBJ2-7
TGTGCCGTCACGCTCACCGGGACAGCGGAGCAGTACTTC
CAVTLTGTAEQYF
>.|TRBV29-1|.|TRBJ2-7
TGCAGCGTTGAAGGCCAGACCAGCTCCTACGAGCAGTACTTC
CSVEGQTSSYEQYF
>.|TRBV7-8|TRBD1|TRBJ2-3
TGTGCCAGCAGCTTAGTTACGGGACAGGGCATCACAGATACGCAGTATTTT
CASSLVTGQGITDTQYF
>.|TRBV7-9|TRBD2|TRBJ2-1
TGTGCCAGCGTGACTAGCGCGAGACTGTCGGACAATGAGCAGTTCTTC
CASVTSARLSDNEQFF
>.|TRBV9|.|TRBJ2-3
TGTGCCAGCAGCGTAGCCGGGGCTTGGACAGATACGCAGTATTTT
CASSVAGAWTDTQYF
>once|TRBV7-3|.|TRBJ2-7
TGTGCCAGCAGCTTAAGGGGTGGAGCTGACTACGAGCAGTACTTC
CASSLRGGADYEQYF
>once|TRBV5-1|TRBD2|TRBJ2-1
TGCGCCAGCAGCACGACTAGCGGGAGGGGGGATGAGCAGTTCTTC
CASSTTSGRGDEQFF
>once|TRBV7-3|TRBD2|TRBJ2-3
TGTGCCAGCAGCTCGGGACTAGCGGCCACAGATACGCAGTATTTT
CASSSGLAATDTQYF
>.|TRBV7-8|TRBD1|TRBJ2-1
TGTGCCAGCAGCTCCGACCGGGACAGGGCCTACAATGAGCAGTTCTTC
CASSSDRDRAYNEQFF
>.|TRBV12-5|TRBD2|TRBJ2-2
TGTGCTAGTGCAGCGGGCGGGAGGGCAGAGGACACCGGGGAGCTGTTTTTT
CASAAGGRAEDTGELFF
>.|TRBV2|TRBD1|TRBJ1-1
TGTGCCAGCAGAGTTCGACAGGGAGACACTGAAGCTTTCTTT
CASRVRQGDTEAFF
>.|TRBV6-5|.|TRBJ2-6
TGTGCCAGCAGTTACGAGGGGACTGGGGCCAACGTCCTGACTTTC
CASSYEGTGANVLTF
>.|TRBV14|.|TRBJ1-2
TGTGCCAGCAGCCAAGATCTTGTGGGGGCCTATGGCTACACCTTC
CASSQDLVGAYGYTF
>once|TRBV6-1|TRBD1|TRBJ2-7
TGTGCCAGCAGTGCCCTGACAGGGGGCGGCGAGCAGTACTTC
CASSALTGGGEQYF
>.|TRBV9|TRBD2|TRBJ2-7
TGTGCCAGCAGCCCTCCGGGACTAGGTTACGAGCAGTACTTC
CASSPPGLGYEQYF
>.|TRBV28|.|TRBJ2-7
TGTGCCAGCAGTTTGGCCAGGAGGGGTTCCTACGAGCAGTACTTC
CASSLARRGSYEQYF
>.|TRBV10-2|.|TRBJ2-1
TGCGCCAGCAGTGAGTCGGGGGCGAACTACAATGAGCAGTTCTTC
CASSESGANYNEQFF
>once|TRBV10-3|TRBD1|TRBJ2-7
TGTGCCATCAGCCCTACCCCGGGACAGGGGTTTGGCGAGCAGTACTTC
CAISPTPGQGFGEQYF
>.|TRBV28|TRBD1|TRBJ2-7
TGTGCCAGCAGCGAAGTTACCGGGACAGGCGTCCACGAGCAGTACTTC
CASSEVTGTGVHEQYF
>.|TRBV29-1|.|TRBJ2-5
TGCAGCGTTGACTCCTCCCACGAGACCCAGTACTTC
CSVDSSHETQYF